These 14 T cell receptor beta chains came from one sample sequenced in a study of T cell responses to AZD1222 COVID-19 vaccine. TCRdb keeps only in-frame clones here, not all; method: immunoSEQ multiplex PCR. The sample includes 150,000 to 200,000 clones, approximately 92% of them seen just once. The material sequenced was peripheral blood, taken on day 0 of AZD1222 vaccination. These receptors came from an adult in good health.

The genes are TRBV29-1 and TRBJ2-3; D not resolved. CDR1 is SQVTM and CDR2 is ANQGSEA in the germline V gene. V was clipped by 1 base and J by 0 bases, with 2 bases between them. The length of the CDR3 is 12 residues. The CDR3 DNA follows: TGCAGCGTTGAAGGTAGCACAGATACGCAGTATTTT. The encoded protein is CSVEGSTDTQYF.

The chain couples TRBV11-2 to TRBJ1-1; TRBD1 is a possible D gene (5 bases). Germline V gene data show CDR1 as SGHAT and CDR2 as FQNNGV. Trimming left V 5 bases short and J 0 bases short, with 13 bases between. There are 15 residues in the CDR3. The DNA of the CDR3 is TGTGCCAGCAGCCGCGACAGCTACATGAACACTGAAGCTTTCTTT. This codes for CASSRDSYMNTEAFF.

The gene calls are TRBV6-2 or TRBV6-3 and TRBJ1-2; D remains unclear. Germline values: CDR1 MNHEY, CDR2 SVGEGT. The CDR3 covers 18 residues. The V end was cut by 6 bases, the J end by 4 bases, with 27 bases between. The CDR3 here is CASSRPPRTYSPGYGYTF. CDR3 bases: TGTGCCAGCAGCCGCCCTCCGAGGACTTATTCCCCGGGCTATGGCTACACCTTC.

The V and J genes are TRBV19 and TRBJ1-3; 8 bases map to TRBD1. The CDR3 is made up of 16 amino acids. Trimming at V came to 6 bases and at J to 3 bases, leaving 10 bases not matched to a gene. From germline, CDR1 is LNHDA and CDR2 SQIVND (reference sequence). The CDR3 DNA reads as TGTGCCAGTAGCTCCCGGGACAGGAGGAATGGAAACACCATATATTTT. It translates to CASSSRDRRNGNTIYF.

This clone was seen more than once but under ten times. Written as DNA, the CDR3 is TGCGCCAGCAGCCAAGATCGGGGACATGGCAATCAGCCCCAGCATTTT. Translation gives CASSQDRGHGNQPQHF. The V call is TRBV4-3, the J call TRBJ1-5; D is possibly TRBD1 (6 bases). V was shortened by 0 bases and J by 2 bases, with 11 bases between the two germline ends. The CDR3 has 16 amino acids. CDR1 LGHNA and CDR2 YSLEER come from the germline V gene.

V is TRBV27 and J is TRBJ1-6, with a weak D call TRBD1 (6 bases). The V end lost 2 bases, the J end lost 7 bases, and 9 bases lay between the germline ends. This CDR3 has 14 amino acids. Germline CDR1 reads MNHEY; CDR2 reads SMNVEV (reference sequence). CDR3: CASSLEGVNSPLHF. DNA for the CDR3: TGTGCCAGCAGTTTAGAGGGGGTAAATTCACCCCTCCACTTT.

The J gene is TRBJ2-2, the V gene TRBV9; the match to TRBD2 covers 7 bases. Germline V CDR1 and CDR2: SGDLS, YYNGEE. The J segment lost 7 bases and the V segment lost 2 bases, leaving 8 bases of the junction unmatched. The CDR3 is 15 residues long. The CDR3 sequence is CASSVGVAGFGELFF. In DNA, the CDR3 is TGTGCCAGCAGCGTGGGGGTAGCGGGCTTCGGGGAGCTGTTTTTT.

The chain recombines TRBV19 with TRBJ1-2; perhaps TRBD1 as D (5 bases). Germline assignment: CDR1 LNHDA and CDR2 SQIVND (reference sequence). Trimming shortened V by 6 bases and J by 0 bases, and 11 bases separated the two germline ends. The CDR3 totals 14 residues. CDR3 sequence (DNA): TGTGCCAGTAGCCGTACAGGATCTAACTATGGCTACACCTTC. This translates into CASSRTGSNYGYTF.

V gene TRBV18 combines with J gene TRBJ2-5; D gene uncertain. This CDR3 is 15 amino acids long. Germline assignment: CDR1 KGHSH and CDR2 LQKENI. V was clipped by 1 base and J by 2 bases, with 11 bases between them. The CDR3 DNA reads TGTGCCAGCTCACCACGACTCGCACGTCAAGAGACCCAGTACTTC. Amino acid sequence: CASSPRLARQETQYF.

The chain recombines TRBV6-1 with TRBJ2-1, with TRBD1 matching 9 bases. CDR1 MNHNS and CDR2 SASEGT come from the germline V gene. This CDR3 is 18 amino acids long. The V segment lost 2 bases and the J segment 3 bases; nucleotides outside the gene matches: 11. The CDR3 coding sequence is TGTGCCAGCAGTGAACACCCTGGGGGGACAGGGATCTACAATGAGCAGTTCTTC. As protein: CASSEHPGGTGIYNEQFF.

This chain joins TRBV5-1 and TRBJ1-1; D perhaps matches TRBD1 (6 bases). Trimming took off 1 base at V and 1 base at J, with 8 bases between the two ends. Germline CDR1 reads SGHRS; CDR2 reads YFSETQ. This CDR3 spans 14 amino acids. The CDR3 spells CASSLKGQNTEAFF. Written as DNA, the CDR3 is TGCGCCAGCAGCTTGAAGGGACAGAACACTGAAGCTTTCTTT.

This chain links TRBV13 with TRBJ2-1; D uncertain. Trimming pared 0 bases from V and 7 bases from J, leaving 16 bases between. Looked up from germline, CDR1 is PRHDT and CDR2 is FYEKMQ (reference sequence). The CDR3 sequence is 16 residues long. The CDR3 is CASSLGLGALWNEQFF. For the CDR3, the DNA is TGTGCCAGCAGCTTAGGCCTTGGAGCCCTTTGGAATGAGCAGTTCTTC.

The J gene is TRBJ1-1, the V gene TRBV19; D gene unclear. The V gene's germline CDR1 is LNHDA and CDR2 SQIVND (reference sequence). This CDR3 has 13 amino acids. V was trimmed by 6 bases and J by 3 bases, leaving 11 bases between them. DNA for the CDR3: TGTGCCAGTAGCGCGACGGTAGACACTGAAGCTTTCTTT. Its translation: CASSATVDTEAFF.

The chain carries TRBV10-2 and TRBJ2-7; 13 bases are shared with TRBD2. The CDR3 covers 14 residues. J was trimmed by 4 bases and V by 10 bases; bases with no gene match: 7. The germline gives CDR1 WSHSY, CDR2 SAAADI. CDR3 protein: CATRRTSGSYEQYF. Written as DNA, the CDR3 is TGCGCCACCCGACGGACTAGCGGGAGTTACGAGCAGTACTTC.